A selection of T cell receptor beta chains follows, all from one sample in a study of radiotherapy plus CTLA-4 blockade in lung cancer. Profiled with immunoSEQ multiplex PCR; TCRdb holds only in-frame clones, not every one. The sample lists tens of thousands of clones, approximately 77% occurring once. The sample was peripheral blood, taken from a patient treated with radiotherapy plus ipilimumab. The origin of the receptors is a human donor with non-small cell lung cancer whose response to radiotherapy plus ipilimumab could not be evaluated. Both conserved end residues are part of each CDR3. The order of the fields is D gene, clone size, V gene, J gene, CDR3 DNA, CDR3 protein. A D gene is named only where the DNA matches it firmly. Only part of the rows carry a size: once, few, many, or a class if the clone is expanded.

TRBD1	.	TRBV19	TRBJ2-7	TGTGCCAGTAGCCCGGACAGGGTGAGGGAGCAGTACTTC	CASSPDRVREQYF
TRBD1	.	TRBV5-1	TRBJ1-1	TGCGCCAGCAGCGATTACAGGGGGAACACTGAAGCTTTCTTT	CASSDYRGNTEAFF
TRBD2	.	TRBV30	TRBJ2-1	TGTGCCGTCCCTGGACTAGCGGGCAATGAGCAGTTCTTC	CAVPGLAGNEQFF
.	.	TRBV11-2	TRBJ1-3	TGTGCCAGCAGCTTATTTCGCTCTGGAAACACCATATATTTT	CASSLFRSGNTIYF
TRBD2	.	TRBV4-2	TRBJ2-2	TGTGCCAGCAGCCCTCGGGGTAGCGGGAGAGGGGAGACCGGGGAGCTGTTTTTT	CASSPRGSGRGETGELFF
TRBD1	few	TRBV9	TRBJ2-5	TGTGCCAGCAGCGCCGACGGACAGGGGAGGGAGACCCAGTACTTC	CASSADGQGRETQYF
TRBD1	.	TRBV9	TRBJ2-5	TGTGCCAGCAGCGTCACAATACGGACAGGCCAAGAGACCCAGTACTTC	CASSVTIRTGQETQYF
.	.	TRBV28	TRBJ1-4	TGTGCCAGCACGGCAGGGTGGTACGAAAAACTGTTTTTT	CASTAGWYEKLFF
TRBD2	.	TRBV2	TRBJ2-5	TGTGCCAGCATGCCGGGACTAGGGGGGACCCAGTACTTC	CASMPGLGGTQYF
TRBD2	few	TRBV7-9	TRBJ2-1	TGTGCCAGCAGCAACCCTGGCGGGAGATCCGCCTACAATGAGCAGTTCTTC	CASSNPGGRSAYNEQFF
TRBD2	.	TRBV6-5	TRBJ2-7	TGTGCCAGCAGTATTCTAGCGGGGAAAACCTACGAGCAGTACTTC	CASSILAGKTYEQYF
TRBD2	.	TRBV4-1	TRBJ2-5	TGCGCCAGCAGCCAAGGACTAGCGGGAGTGGCTATTGGAGAGACCCAGTACTTC	CASSQGLAGVAIGETQYF
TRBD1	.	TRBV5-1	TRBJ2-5	TGCGCCAGCAGCTTGTCGGGACAGGGGGTCCCCACGGAGACCCAGTACTTC	CASSLSGQGVPTETQYF
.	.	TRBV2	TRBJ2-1	TGTGCCAGCAGATATGGACTAGGGGGTAGGTCGGAGCAGTTCTTC	CASRYGLGGRSEQFF
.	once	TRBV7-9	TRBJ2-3	TGTGCCAGCAGCCCAGATGCCGGGGGCACAGATACGCAGTATTTT	CASSPDAGGTDTQYF
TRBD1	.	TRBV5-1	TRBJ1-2	TGCGCCAGCAGCTTGGAACAGGGGGCTAACTATGGCTACACCTTC	CASSLEQGANYGYTF
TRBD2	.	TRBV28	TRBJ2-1	TGTGCCACGCTGTCAGGCGGGAGGAGCTCCTACAATGAGCAGTTCTTC	CATLSGGRSSYNEQFF
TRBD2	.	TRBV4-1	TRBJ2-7	TGCGCCAGCAGCCAGTACACCGGGACTAGCGACCTGTACTTC	CASSQYTGTSDLYF
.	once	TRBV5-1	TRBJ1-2	TGCGCCAGCAGCTACGACAGGTCTTATGGAGGCTACACCTTC	CASSYDRSYGGYTF
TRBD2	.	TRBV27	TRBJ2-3	TGTGCCAGCAGTTTAGGGAGGGCCAGAGATACGCAGTATTTT	CASSLGRARDTQYF
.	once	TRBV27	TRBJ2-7	TGTGCCAGCAGTTCTCAAGGGGGACCATCTTACGAGCAGTACTTC	CASSSQGGPSYEQYF
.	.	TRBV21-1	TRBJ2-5	TGTGCCAGCAGCAAGACTAGCAAAGAGACCCAGTACTTC	CASSKTSKETQYF
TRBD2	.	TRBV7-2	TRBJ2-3	TGTGCCAGCAGCTTAGGGGGCGGGAGGAGGACAGATACGCAGTATTTT	CASSLGGGRRTDTQYF
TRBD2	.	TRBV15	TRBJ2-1	TGTGCCACCAGCAGAGATCGGCTAGCGGGAGTCAATGAGCAGTTCTTC	CATSRDRLAGVNEQFF
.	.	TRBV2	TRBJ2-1	TGTGCCAGCAATGCGGCCGGCAATGAGCAGTTCTTC	CASNAAGNEQFF
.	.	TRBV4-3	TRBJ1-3	TGCGCCAGCAGCCAGTCGGAGAGCTCTGGAAACACCATATATTTT	CASSQSESSGNTIYF
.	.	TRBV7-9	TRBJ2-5	TGTGCCAGCAGCTTGGGGTCCACGGGAGTGGCTGAGACCCAGTACTTC	CASSLGSTGVAETQYF
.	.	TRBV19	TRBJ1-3	TGTGCCAGTAGCCGGGTAGCGGGAAACACCATATATTTT	CASSRVAGNTIYF
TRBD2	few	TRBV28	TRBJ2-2	TGTGCCAGCAGCCCCGGACTAGCGGCGAACACCGGGGAGCTGTTTTTT	CASSPGLAANTGELFF
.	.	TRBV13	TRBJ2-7	TGTGCCAGCAGCTTAGATGGTCTGGGATGGTCAGGGAACGGCGAGCAGTACTTC	CASSLDGLGWSGNGEQYF
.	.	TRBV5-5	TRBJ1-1	TGTGCCAGCAGCTTGGCACAGCTTGCGAACACTGAAGCTTTCTTT	CASSLAQLANTEAFF
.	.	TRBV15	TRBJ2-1	TGTGCCACCAGCAGAGACAGGGAGCAGTTCTTC	CATSRDREQFF
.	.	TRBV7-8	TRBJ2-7	TGTGCCAGCAGCGAAGGCGGCTACGAGCAGTACTTC	CASSEGGYEQYF
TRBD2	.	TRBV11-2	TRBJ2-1	TGTGCCAGCAGCTCAGTCATTAGCGGGTGGGTGTTCTTC	CASSSVISGWVFF
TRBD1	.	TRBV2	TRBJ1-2	TGTGCCAGCAGTGGGGACAGCTATAAATCTGGCTACACCTTC	CASSGDSYKSGYTF
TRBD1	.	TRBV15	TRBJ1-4	TGTGCCACCAGCAGAGAAACAGGGGGAATGGGTGAAAAACTGTTTTTT	CATSRETGGMGEKLFF
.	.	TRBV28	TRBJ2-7	TGTGCCAGCAGTCTCTACGAGCAGTACTTC	CASSLYEQYF
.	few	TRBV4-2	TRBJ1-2	TGTGCCAGCAGCCAAGGTGGGGGCGGCTATGGCTACACCTTC	CASSQGGGGYGYTF
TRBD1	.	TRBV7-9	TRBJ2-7	TGTGCCAGCAGCCCCCATACCGGGACAGGGACCTACGAGCAGTACTTC	CASSPHTGTGTYEQYF
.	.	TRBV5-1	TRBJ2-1	TGCGCCAGCAGCTTTCGGGACTACAATGAGCAGTTCTTC	CASSFRDYNEQFF
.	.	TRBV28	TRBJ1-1	TGTGCCAGCAGTTTCCCCCGTGCGGAGAACACTGAAGCTTTCTTT	CASSFPRAENTEAFF
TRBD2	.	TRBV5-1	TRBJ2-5	TGCGCCAGCAGCGGGGGACTATTAAAAGAGACCCAGTACTTC	CASSGGLLKETQYF
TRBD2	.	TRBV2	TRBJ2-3	TGTGCCAGCAGACCTCCCCCCGGGACTAGCGGCGCCACAGATACGCAGTATTTT	CASRPPPGTSGATDTQYF
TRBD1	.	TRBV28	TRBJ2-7	TGTGCCAGCAGTTTACGCGGACAGGTGCATTACGAGCAGTACTTC	CASSLRGQVHYEQYF
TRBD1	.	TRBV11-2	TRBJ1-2	TGTGCCAGCAGCCCGGGACAGGGGGCAACTAGCTACACCTTC	CASSPGQGATSYTF
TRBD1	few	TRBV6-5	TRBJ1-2	TGTGCCAGCAGTCGCTGGGACAGGAACTATGGCTACACCTTC	CASSRWDRNYGYTF